The 31 T cell receptor beta chains below all came from one sample that was sequenced in a study of shared clonotypes between healthy human individuals (dated by TCRdb to about 2020). Libraries were prepared through the immunoSEQ multiplex PCR assay. What TCRdb holds here is the immuneACCESS table cut down to in-frame rearrangements. Part of the clones is not present; checked against another copy, under half of the missing clones reflect an unresolved V gene, and the others are unexplained. The sample data list about 2,500,000 clones, and more than 90% of these were observed just once. Of the sample, around 0.15% falls within the top ten clones. The sequenced sample consisted of naive CD4+ T cells sorted from blood. The sample's cell subset or site, from its label and the paper: CD45RA+ positively selected. The receptors were sampled from a man in his late teens or twenties in good health.

This chain links TRBV19 with TRBJ1-2; 10 bases are a match to TRBD1. The CDR3 has 14 residues. The J segment lost 9 bases and the V segment lost 6 bases, leaving 10 bases of the junction unmatched. In germline, CDR1 is LNHDA, CDR2 SQIVND (reference sequence). CDR3 nucleotides: TGTGCCAGTAGCCAAAAGACAGGGGGCTGGAGCTACACCTTC. This codes for CASSQKTGGWSYTF.

The chain is built from TRBV2 and TRBJ1-3; 9 bases match TRBD1. Germline V gives CDR1 SNHLY, CDR2 FYNNEI. The V gene end was trimmed by 6 bases and the J gene end by 0 bases; junction bases not matched to a gene: 3. CDR3 size: 15 residues. The CDR3 spells CASRGQGFSGNTIYF. The DNA of the CDR3 is TGTGCCAGCAGGGGACAGGGTTTCTCTGGAAACACCATATATTTT. Together with reference TRBV2 and TRBJ1-3, the CDR3 gives the full variable domain: EPEVTQTPSHQVTQMGQEVILRCVPISNHLYFYWYRQILGQKVEFLVSFYNNEISEKSEIFDDQFSVERPDGSNFTLKIRSTKLEDSAMYFCASRGQGFSGNTIYFGEGSWLTVV.

This chain joins TRBV6-5 and TRBJ1-1, with unresolved D. CDR1 is MNHEY, CDR2 SVGAGI, per germline. This CDR3 is built from 13 residues. V shed 5 bases and J shed 2 bases, with 9 bases lying between them. The CDR3 nucleotides are TGTGCCAGCAGTATCACCGTAAACACTGAAGCTTTCTTT. It encodes CASSITVNTEAFF.

The rearrangement links TRBV18 to TRBJ1-4; tentative D call: TRBD1 (5 bases). CDR1 KGHSH and CDR2 LQKENI come from the germline V gene. V was shortened by 3 bases and J by 1 base, with 12 bases between the two germline ends. The CDR3 covers 16 residues. The chain's CDR3 is CASSPQTGQTNEKLFF. The CDR3 coding sequence is TGTGCCAGCTCACCCCAGACGGGGCAAACTAATGAAAAACTGTTTTTT.

In regard to this clone: At the DNA level, this CDR3 is encoded by other sequences in the same sample as well. The chain has TRBV5-8 and TRBJ2-7; D uncertain. Germline assignment: CDR1 SGHTS and CDR2 YDEGEE. V was trimmed by 0 bases and J by 1 base, leaving 5 bases between them. The CDR3 is 13 amino acids. The DNA of the CDR3 is TGTGCCAGCAGCTTGGGTCGGTCCTACGAGCAGTACTTC. It translates to CASSLGRSYEQYF. Full variable domain (missing parts from reference TRBV5-8 and TRBJ2-7): EAGVTQSPTHLIKTRGQQATLRCSPISGHTSVYWYQQALGLGLQFLLWYDEGEERNRGNFPPRFSGRQFPNYSSELNVNALELEDSALYLCASSLGRSYEQYFGPGTRLTVT.

This clone occurred once. V and J are TRBV10-3 and TRBJ2-3, with D tentatively TRBD1 (6 bases). V was clipped by 1 base and J by 2 bases, with 10 bases between them. This CDR3 contains 15 residues. Germline assignment: CDR1 ENHRY and CDR2 SYGVKD. CDR3 protein: CAISEYRVNTDTQYF. The CDR3 DNA follows: TGTGCCATCAGTGAGTACAGGGTGAACACAGATACGCAGTATTTT.

The chain links TRBV6-6 to TRBJ2-5; no firm D call. The assigned J gene may be wrong: the sequence end matches TRBJ2-7 better. The CDR3 sequence is 16 residues long. Germline CDR1 reads MNHNY; CDR2 reads SVGAGI (reference sequence). CDR3 in DNA: TGTGCCAGCAGTTACCTAGGTGACCGCAGGACCTACGAGCAGTACTTC. It is translated as CASSYLGDRRTYEQYF.

The chain uses TRBV14 and TRBJ1-2, with TRBD1 identical over 8 bases. Germline V gene lookup returns CDR1 SGHDN and CDR2 FVKESK. V lost 4 bases to trimming and J lost 2 bases; unmatched junction nucleotides: 6. There are 15 residues in the CDR3. For the CDR3, the DNA is TGTGCCAGCAGCCCAGGAGGACAGGGAAACTATGGCTACACCTTC. This sequence encodes CASSPGGQGNYGYTF.

CDR3 sequence: CSVEKGGETQYF. The CDR3 bases are TGCAGCGTTGAAAAGGGGGGGGAGACCCAGTACTTC. V and J are TRBV29-1 and TRBJ2-5; D may be TRBD2 (7 bases). V was trimmed by 2 bases and J by 5 bases, leaving 9 bases between them. The CDR3 is 12 amino acids. Germline-derived CDR1 and CDR2 are SQVTM and ANQGSEA.

The gene calls are TRBV5-4 and TRBJ1-2; 7 nucleotides line up with TRBD1. V shed 0 bases and J 1 base; nucleotides not matched to a gene: 6. The CDR3 totals 16 residues. CDR1 is SGHNT and CDR2 is YYREEE in the germline V gene (reference sequence). The CDR3 DNA sequence: TGTGCCAGCAGCTTGGGGGGGACAGCTAGTAACTATGGCTACACCTTC. It yields the protein CASSLGGTASNYGYTF.

The chain uses TRBV5-1 and TRBJ2-4, with 9 bases identical to TRBD1. This CDR3 has 15 amino acids. The germline CDR1 and CDR2 sequences are SGHRS and YFSETQ. V lost 4 bases and J lost 4; bases outside the gene matches: 6. CDR3 protein: CASSTGQGSKNIQYF. In nucleotides, the CDR3 is TGCGCCAGCAGCACTGGACAGGGGAGTAAAAACATTCAGTACTTC. Drawing the rest from reference TRBV5-1 and TRBJ2-4, the complete variable domain is KAGVTQTPRYLIKTRGQQVTLSCSPISGHRSVSWYQQTPGQGLQFLFEYFSETQRNKGNFPGRFSGRQFSNSRSEMNVSTLELGDSALYLCASSTGQGSKNIQYFGAGTRLSVL.

This chain links TRBV27 with TRBJ2-7; 8 bases match TRBD1. Trimming at V came to 6 bases and at J to 0 bases, leaving 4 bases not matched to a gene. Germline V gene sequence: CDR1 MNHEY, CDR2 SMNVEV (reference sequence). CDR3 length: 14 amino acids. The CDR3, as DNA: TGTGCCAGCAGACAGGGGGGTGTCTCCTACGAGCAGTACTTC. It translates to CASRQGGVSYEQYF.

The chain has TRBV18 and TRBJ1-3; D is possibly TRBD1 (6 bases). Germline CDR1 and CDR2: KGHSH and LQKENI. The CDR3 contains 17 residues. Trimming stripped 4 bases from V and 4 bases from J, with 20 bases between. This CDR3 is CASSLKPARDTGNTIYF. For the CDR3, the DNA is TGTGCCAGCTCACTAAAACCGGCTCGGGACACCGGAAACACCATATATTTT.

This sequence joins TRBV6-5 and TRBJ2-3; possible D gene TRBD1, 6 bases. Trimming shortened V by 6 bases and J by 1 base, and 14 bases separated the two germline ends. The germline V gene has CDR1 MNHEY and CDR2 SVGAGI. This CDR3 has 15 amino acids. The CDR3 protein is CASRNWDTGTDTQYF. The CDR3 coding sequence is TGTGCCAGCAGAAACTGGGACACCGGCACAGATACGCAGTATTTT.

The count of this clone is one. The V gene is TRBV7-9, the J gene TRBJ2-1; D tentatively reads TRBD1 or TRBD2 (5 bases each). Germline-derived CDR1 and CDR2 are SEHNR and FQNEAQ (reference sequence). Trimming removed 4 bases from V and 6 bases from J, with 19 bases in between. The CDR3 loop spans 16 amino acids. CDR3 loop: CASSSLLGEWSNEQFF. In DNA form, the CDR3 reads TGTGCCAGCAGCTCCCTGTTAGGGGAGTGGTCCAATGAGCAGTTCTTC. The entire variable domain, with the rest obtained from reference TRBV7-9 and TRBJ2-1, is as follows: DTGVSQNPRHKITKRGQNVTFRCDPISEHNRLYWYRQTLGQGPEFLTYFQNEAQLEKSRLLSDRFSAERPKGSFSTLEIQRTEQGDSAMYLCASSSLLGEWSNEQFFGPGTRLTVL.

The chain uses TRBV6-1 and TRBJ2-5, with D uncertain. Germline V gene sequence: CDR1 MNHNS, CDR2 SASEGT. This CDR3 has 12 amino acids. V lost 1 base and J 3 bases, leaving 3 bases between the germline ends. This CDR3 is CASSEGEETQYF. CDR3 nucleotides: TGTGCCAGCAGTGAAGGAGAAGAGACCCAGTACTTC.

V is TRBV12-5 and J is TRBJ1-5; no definite D call. Germline V gene data show CDR1 as LGHNT and CDR2 as FRNRAP. The CDR3 spans 14 residues. V was trimmed by 7 bases and J by 2 bases, leaving 12 bases between them. The CDR3 bases are TGTGCTAGTGAACAAGGGCTAGGCAATCAGCCCCAGCATTTT. This gives the protein CASEQGLGNQPQHF.

This clone was seen a single time. This chain links TRBV28 with TRBJ1-5, with D possibly being TRBD1 (5 bases). This CDR3 has 13 residues. Trimming left V 7 bases short and J 6 bases short, with 13 bases between. Germline CDR1 and CDR2: MDHEN and SYDVKM. The CDR3 region has the DNA TGTGCCAGCACCTCTCGGGGGATTCAGCCCCAGCATTTT. It specifies CASTSRGIQPQHF. The whole variable domain, remainder taken from reference TRBV28 and TRBJ1-5, is DVKVTQSSRYLVKRTGEKVFLECVQDMDHENMFWYRQDPGLGLRLIYFSYDVKMKEKGDIPEGYSVSREKKERFSLILESASTNQTSMYLCASTSRGIQPQHFGDGTRLSIL.

A word on this clone: At one end, the junction sequence differs from germline, possibly due to a read error. The chain has TRBV4-1 and TRBJ2-7; 12 nucleotides line up with TRBD1. The CDR3 sequence is 16 residues long. From germline, CDR1 is MGHRA and CDR2 YSYEKL. CDR3 coding DNA: TGCGCCAGCAGGCAAGGGACAGGGGGCGCCAACTACGAGCAGTACTTC. Its protein product is CASRQGTGGANYEQYF.

The rearrangement links TRBV4-1 to TRBJ2-6; D assignment may be TRBD1 or TRBD2 (5 bases each). Trimming pared 0 bases from V and 11 bases from J, leaving 17 bases between. Germline assignment: CDR1 MGHRA and CDR2 YSYEKL. This CDR3 is built from 16 residues. CDR3 nucleotides: TGCGCCAGCAGCCAAGAGGGTGGACCGGGGACCCACGTCCTGACTTTC. Its translation is CASSQEGGPGTHVLTF.

This clone has a handful of counts. Other DNA variants within this sample encode the same CDR3. The chain carries TRBV2 and TRBJ2-5; D not certain. The germline V and J ends were trimmed by 3 bases and 5 bases, with 4 bases remaining between them. CDR3 length: 11 residues. Looked up from germline, CDR1 is SNHLY and CDR2 is FYNNEI. The CDR3 reads CASSDGETQYF. The DNA for the CDR3 is TGTGCCAGCAGTGATGGGGAGACCCAGTACTTC. The full variable domain, its missing parts supplied by reference TRBV2 and TRBJ2-5, is EPEVTQTPSHQVTQMGQEVILRCVPISNHLYFYWYRQILGQKVEFLVSFYNNEISEKSEIFDDQFSVERPDGSNFTLKIRSTKLEDSAMYFCASSDGETQYFGPGTRLLVL.

This rearrangement joins TRBV6-5 to TRBJ2-3; 9 nucleotides line up with TRBD2. V was clipped by 8 bases and J by 5 bases; unmatched bases: 8. The CDR3 contains 14 residues. Per the germline V gene, CDR1 is MNHEY and CDR2 is SVGAGI. The CDR3 sequence: CASGRRLAEDTQYF. The CDR3 nucleotides are TGTGCCAGCGGACGGCGACTAGCGGAAGATACGCAGTATTTT.

Concerning this clone: This CDR3 is also generated by other DNA sequences in the sample. This chain links TRBV7-2 with TRBJ1-4, with D uncertain. CDR3 length: 13 residues. The V end lost 1 base, the J end lost 8 bases, and 8 bases lay between the germline ends. Germline V CDR1 and CDR2: SGHTA, FQGNSA. DNA of the CDR3: TGTGCCAGCAGCTTAGAGCGAGGGGAAAAACTGTTTTTT. Translation: CASSLERGEKLFF.

The chain is built from TRBV10-3 and TRBJ1-1, with 8 bases lining up with TRBD1. V shed 3 bases, J shed 7 bases, and the junction held 7 bases outside the gene matches. Germline CDR1 ENHRY, CDR2 SYGVKD. The CDR3 totals 14 residues. The CDR3: CAISDRDRKREAFF. CDR3 DNA: TGTGCCATCAGTGACCGGGACAGGAAACGTGAAGCTTTCTTT.

This chain joins TRBV7-8 and TRBJ1-2, with D unresolved. The CDR3 spans 11 residues. The germline gives CDR1 SGHVS, CDR2 FQNEAQ. V lost 3 bases and J 9 bases, leaving 8 bases between the germline ends. This CDR3 reads CASSFGESYTF. As DNA, the CDR3 is TGTGCCAGCAGCTTTGGAGAGAGCTACACCTTC.

The chain combines TRBV7-9 with TRBJ1-4, with a possible D match to TRBD1 (5 bases). Germline V gene lookup returns CDR1 SEHNR and CDR2 FQNEAQ (reference sequence). V was trimmed by 8 bases and J by 5 bases, leaving 18 bases between them. This CDR3 has 15 residues. DNA for the CDR3: TGTGCCAGCTCCATTGGGCCAGGGTTAAATGAAAAACTGTTTTTT. This gives the protein CASSIGPGLNEKLFF.

The J gene is TRBJ1-2, the V gene TRBV6-1; D is undetermined. V was shortened by 5 bases and J by 8 bases, with 12 bases between the two germline ends. Germline CDR1 MNHNS, CDR2 SASEGT. This CDR3 comprises 12 residues. CDR3 bases: TGTGCCAGCAGTCTAGGTCTTACGGGCTACACCTTC. Amino acid sequence: CASSLGLTGYTF.

This chain links TRBV4-3 with TRBJ2-2; 10 bases line up with TRBD2. Trimming at V came to 3 bases and at J to 3 bases, leaving 7 bases not matched to a gene. Per germline, CDR1 LGHNA and CDR2 YSLEER. The CDR3 is 17 amino acids. In nucleotides, the CDR3 is TGCGCCAGCAGCCAGGGGGGGACTAGCGTTTACACCGGGGAGCTGTTTTTT. Amino acid sequence: CASSQGGTSVYTGELFF.

Turning to this clone: The same CDR3 also results from other DNA sequences found in this sample. This chain links TRBV5-1 with TRBJ2-3; 7 bases line up with TRBD2. This CDR3 region has 16 residues. Germline V CDR1 and CDR2: SGHRS, YFSETQ. The ends lost 2 bases at V and 1 base at J; junction bases unmatched: 7. The CDR3 reads CASSLLSAGGTDTQYF. In nucleotides, the CDR3 is TGCGCCAGCAGCTTACTCTCTGCGGGGGGCACAGATACGCAGTATTTT.

The genes are TRBV7-2 and TRBJ1-1, with 8 positions matching TRBD1. V lost 4 bases, J lost 1 base, and 5 bases stayed unmatched. The CDR3 has 15 amino acids. Germline loops: CDR1 SGHTA, CDR2 FQGNSA. Written as DNA, the CDR3 is TGTGCCAGCAGCTCCAATGGACAGGGGAACACTGAAGCTTTCTTT. Translated: CASSSNGQGNTEAFF.

Notes on this clone: Other DNA sequences in the same sample also yield this CDR3. DNA for the CDR3: TGCGCCAGCAGCTTGGCTAGGTTCACAGATACGCAGTATTTT. Its translation is CASSLARFTDTQYF. V gene TRBV5-1 combines with J gene TRBJ2-3; D remains unclear. In germline, CDR1 is SGHRS, CDR2 YFSETQ. Trimming took 0 bases from V and 2 from J, leaving 7 bases between them. CDR3 length equals 14 residues.